This T cell receptor beta chain was obtained from a study of lymphopenia after photon versus proton radiotherapy. Germline CDR1 is SNHLY and CDR2 is FYNNEI. The CDR3 is 10 amino acids. V lost 7 bases, J lost 9 bases, and 10 bases lay in between. This table comes from immunoSEQ multiplex PCR, and its TCRdb copy is limited to in-frame clones, with some not included. The sample carries about 18,000 clones, roughly 90% recorded once. This sequence joins TRBV2 and TRBJ2-7; D remains ambiguous. This receptor was identified in a woman in her thirties or forties with cholangiocarcinoma. The sample consisted of peripheral blood, taken from a patient treated with photon-based radiotherapy. In DNA form, the CDR3 reads TGTGCCAGCAAGCAGGAGCGGCAGTACTTC. Residues: CASKQERQYF.